This TCR beta chain originates from a study of cytomegalovirus exposure and HLA in healthy donors. The germline V gene encodes CDR1 SGHNT and CDR2 YYREEE (reference sequence). Unmatched junction bases numbered 3, after V lost 0 bases and J lost 6 bases. This CDR3 spans 15 amino acids. PCR was performed using 60 Vbeta and 13 Jbeta primers. Sequencing used immunoSEQ multiplex PCR; TCRdb keeps in-frame clones, though not all of them. The profile shows roughly 180,000 clones, over 65% of them singletons. A word on this clone: What it binds is unknown. At the DNA level, this CDR3 is encoded by other sequences in the same sample as well.

Study-wide results and limits: When the data were analyzed later, several of the most significant clusters appeared to be linked to common viral pathogens.

Sequenced: PBMCs. The source of this sequence is a woman aged 30 to 39 in good health and CMV-seropositive. The chain combines TRBV5-4 with TRBJ2-1; 10 bases are a match to TRBD2. CDR3 DNA: TGTGCCAGCAGCTTGGGACTAGCGGGTCCCAATGAGCAGTTCTTC. It specifies CASSLGLAGPNEQFF.